These T cell receptor beta chains were read from a single sample in a study of T-cell reconstitution after alpha-beta-depleted transplantation in children. A single record per CDR3 protein comes from TCRdb applying MiXCR to the PCR reads. Among some 450,000 distinct CDR3 sequences listed, 43% were seen once. The material was PBMCs, obtained before TCRalphabeta/CD19-depleted stem cell transplant. These receptor sequences come from a girl aged 2 to 10 with aplastic anemia, due to receive a stem cell transplant. Both conserved end residues are part of each CDR3. Fields, in order: CDR3 length, clone size, D gene, J gene, V gene, CDR3 protein, CDR3 DNA. A D gene is named only where the DNA matches it firmly. For some rows the clone size is stated as once, few or many, or as a class when expanded; others skip it.

>14|.|.|TRBJ2-5|TRBV7-9
CATSRPTAQETQYF
TGTGCCACTTCCCGACCGACAGCCCAAGAGACCCAGTACTTC
>16|.|TRBD2|TRBJ2-5|TRBV5-1
CASSPTGTSGRETQYF
TGCGCCAGCAGCCCAACCGGGACTAGCGGGAGAGAGACCCAGTACTTC
>15|.|TRBD1|TRBJ2-2|TRBV14
CASSNYRGRTGELFF
TGTGCCAGCAGCAACTACAGGGGACGAACCGGGGAGCTGTTTTTT
>11|few|.|TRBJ2-1|TRBV20-1
CSLTVYNEQFF
TGCAGCCTGACGGTCTACAATGAGCAGTTCTTC
>14|.|.|TRBJ2-7|TRBV20-1
CSARDRRSTYEQYF
TGCAGTGCTAGAGACAGGCGAAGTACCTACGAGCAGTACTTC
>14|.|TRBD1|TRBJ1-4|TRBV7-6
CASGWGQLNEKLFF
TGTGCCAGCGGATGGGGACAGCTTAATGAAAAACTGTTTTTT
>16|few|TRBD1|TRBJ2-3|TRBV6-5
CASSYPQGDGTDTQYF
TGTGCCAGCAGTTACCCCCAGGGGGATGGCACAGATACGCAGTATTTT
>16|many|TRBD1|TRBJ1-1|TRBV2
CASQERTGGGYTEAFF
TGTGCCAGCCAAGAGAGAACAGGGGGCGGGTACACTGAAGCTTTCTTT
>13|once|.|TRBJ1-1|TRBV7-9
CASSPAAVPEAFF
TGTGCCAGCAGCCCAGCGGCTGTACCTGAAGCTTTCTTT
>14|.|TRBD2|TRBJ2-3|TRBV29-1
CSSRLAGGTDTQYF
TGCAGCTCTAGACTAGCGGGAGGTACAGATACGCAGTATTTT
>14|many|.|TRBJ2-1|TRBV5-1
CASSLGNSYNEQFF
TGCGCCAGCAGCTTGGGAAATAGCTACAATGAGCAGTTCTTC
>15|.|TRBD1|TRBJ2-5|TRBV12-3/TRBV12-4
CASSLRQGVGETQYF
TGTGCCAGCAGTTTAAGACAGGGTGTAGGAGAGACCCAGTACTTC
>13|.|.|TRBJ2-5|TRBV12-3/TRBV12-4
CASSPRELETQYF
TGTGCCAGCAGCCCCCGAGAGCTCGAGACCCAGTACTTC
>16|.|.|TRBJ2-6|TRBV7-2
CASSPPYGTGANVLTF
TGTGCCAGCAGCCCACCTTATGGTACCGGGGCCAACGTCCTGACTTTC
>14|few|TRBD1|TRBJ2-2|TRBV5-1
CASGPTGVTGELFF
TGCGCCAGCGGCCCTACAGGGGTCACCGGGGAGCTGTTTTTT
>16|.|.|TRBJ2-5|TRBV5-6
CASSLGGQAPKETQYF
TGTGCCAGCAGCTTGGGGGGTCAGGCTCCGAAAGAGACCCAGTACTTC
>15|many|.|TRBJ2-7|TRBV14
CASSPITGMKGEQYF
TGTGCCAGCAGCCCTATCACAGGGATGAAGGGGGAGCAGTACTTC
>15|many|TRBD1|TRBJ2-2|TRBV18
CASSSTGGNTGELFF
TGTGCCAGCTCATCGACAGGGGGTAACACCGGGGAGCTGTTTTTT
>14|.|.|TRBJ2-5|TRBV10-2
CANRIPGHQETQYF
TGCGCCAACAGGATTCCTGGACATCAAGAGACCCAATACTTC
>17|few|TRBD1|TRBJ1-2|TRBV6-1
CASRIRDRGDANYGYTF
TGTGCCAGCAGGATCCGGGACAGGGGCGACGCTAACTATGGCTACACCTTC
>14|.|.|TRBJ2-1|TRBV24-1
CATSDLGGYNEQFF
TGTGCCACCAGTGATTTGGGCGGATACAATGAGCAGTTCTTC
>13|.|.|TRBJ1-2|TRBV20-1
CSAQRVTNYGYTF
TGCAGTGCCCAGAGGGTAACTAACTATGGCTACACCTTC
>14|few|TRBD1|TRBJ1-1|TRBV5-1
CASSLTGAGTEAFF
TGCGCCAGCAGCTTGACAGGGGCCGGGACTGAAGCTTTCTTT
>19|few|TRBD2|TRBJ2-2|TRBV4-1
CASSPGTSGRYSRTGELFF
TGCGCCAGCAGTCCCGGGACTAGCGGGAGGTATTCCCGTACCGGGGAGCTGTTTTTT
>18|.|TRBD2|TRBJ2-3|TRBV5-6
CASSLAGGGAPGTDTQYF
TGTGCCAGCAGCTTGGCCGGCGGGGGGGCCCCTGGCACAGATACGCAGTATTTT
>13|many|.|TRBJ1-5|TRBV12-5
CASGDGGNQPQHF
TGTGCTAGTGGCGATGGGGGGAATCAGCCCCAGCATTTT
>16|many|TRBD2|TRBJ2-1|TRBV5-1
CASSLAGLAGYNEQFF
TGCGCCAGCAGCTTGGCCGGACTAGCGGGCTACAATGAGCAGTTCTTC
>11|.|.|TRBJ2-7|TRBV20-1
CSARPSYEQYF
TGCAGTGCTAGACCCTCCTACGAGCAGTACTTC
>14|.|TRBD1|TRBJ2-1|TRBV11-3
CASSLGQGVREQFF
TGTGCCAGCAGCTTGGGGCAGGGGGTCAGGGAGCAGTTCTTC
>16|.|TRBD2|TRBJ2-5|TRBV20-1
CSARDELAGGQETQYF
TGCAGTGCTAGAGATGAGCTAGCGGGGGGGCAAGAGACCCAGTACTTC
>15|.|TRBD2|TRBJ2-1|TRBV20-1
CSAHIPGLAGVEQFF
TGCAGTGCTCATATACCGGGACTAGCGGGAGTTGAGCAGTTCTTC
>15|once|TRBD2|TRBJ2-1|TRBV4-2
CASSQTLAGGHEQFF
TGTGCCAGCAGCCAAACACTAGCGGGAGGGCATGAGCAGTTCTTC
>18|.|TRBD1|TRBJ2-6|TRBV30
CAWSPLGQGVSGANVLTF
TGTGCCTGGAGTCCACTAGGACAGGGAGTTTCTGGGGCCAACGTCCTGACTTTC
>11|many|.|TRBJ2-7|TRBV10-3
CAISGTGEQYF
TGTGCCATCAGTGGTACGGGTGAGCAGTACTTC
>14|.|TRBD2|TRBJ2-3|TRBV5-1
CASGSGGPTDTQYF
TGCGCCAGCGGATCGGGGGGACCCACAGATACGCAGTATTTT
>18|.|.|TRBJ2-1|TRBV9
CASSVPRGGTASYNEQFF
TGTGCCAGCAGTGTCCCACGGGGAGGGACAGCATCCTACAATGAGCAGTTCTTC
>14|many|.|TRBJ1-6|TRBV6-5
CASTSGPGNSPLHF
TGTGCCAGCACTTCCGGGCCCGGGAATTCACCCCTCCACTTT
>14|.|.|TRBJ1-1|TRBV20-1
CSATRHGGGTEAFF
TGCAGTGCTACACGGCACGGGGGCGGCACTGAAGCTTTCTTT
>15|many|.|TRBJ1-1|TRBV3-1
CASSQDLREDTEAFF
TGTGCCAGCAGCCAAGATCTCAGGGAGGACACTGAAGCTTTCTTT
>15|few|.|TRBJ2-1|TRBV6-5
CASSYRRESYNEQFF
TGTGCCAGCAGTTACCGAAGAGAGTCCTACAATGAGCAGTTCTTC
>14|many|.|TRBJ1-6|TRBV7-2
CASSVTDGLGPLHF
TGTGCCAGCAGCGTAACGGATGGGTTGGGGCCCCTCCACTTT
>13|.|TRBD1|TRBJ1-1|TRBV6-6
CATLGQSNTEAFF
TGTGCCACCTTGGGACAGTCGAACACTGAAGCTTTCTTT
>17|.|TRBD1|TRBJ1-6|TRBV6-1
CASSRRQGGGYNSPLHF
TGTGCCAGCAGTCGACGACAGGGAGGTGGTTATAATTCACCCCTCCACTTT
>11|.|.|TRBJ2-5|TRBV7-9
CASSFGTGSYF
.
>14|.|TRBD2|TRBJ2-3|TRBV12-3/TRBV12-4
CASSPGGTRDTQYF
TGTGCCAGCAGTCCCGGGGGGACTAGAGATACGCAGTATTTT
>13|.|TRBD1|TRBJ1-2|TRBV7-9
CASSMDRAYGYTF
TGTGCCAGCAGCATGGACAGGGCTTATGGCTACACCTTC
>16|.|.|TRBJ1-5|TRBV18
CASSSLLTGSNQPQHF
TGTGCCAGCTCCTCCCTCCTTACAGGCAGCAATCAGCCCCAGCATTTT
>13|few|TRBD1|TRBJ2-7|TRBV7-3
CASSLQPGGEQYF
TGTGCCAGCAGCTTACAGCCAGGGGGCGAGCAGTACTTC
>16|.|TRBD1|TRBJ2-3|TRBV4-1
CASSQDRNRGSDTQYF
TGCGCCAGCAGCCAAGACCGGAACAGGGGTTCGGATACGCAGTATTTT
>14|few|.|TRBJ2-1|TRBV28
CASNEAGVYNEQFF
TGTGCCAGCAATGAGGCAGGAGTATACAATGAGCAGTTCTTC
>16|.|.|TRBJ2-2|TRBV12-3/TRBV12-4
CASSLRGKTDTGELFF
TGTGCCAGCAGTTTGAGGGGGAAGACGGACACCGGGGAGCTGTTTTTT
>15|many|TRBD1|TRBJ2-5|TRBV6-1
CASRRTGGGQETQYF
TGTGCCAGCAGACGGACAGGGGGCGGCCAAGAGACCCAGTACTTC
>13|.|TRBD1|TRBJ1-6|TRBV27
CASSGQGSSPLHF
TGTGCCAGCAGTGGACAGGGCTCATCACCCCTCCACTTT